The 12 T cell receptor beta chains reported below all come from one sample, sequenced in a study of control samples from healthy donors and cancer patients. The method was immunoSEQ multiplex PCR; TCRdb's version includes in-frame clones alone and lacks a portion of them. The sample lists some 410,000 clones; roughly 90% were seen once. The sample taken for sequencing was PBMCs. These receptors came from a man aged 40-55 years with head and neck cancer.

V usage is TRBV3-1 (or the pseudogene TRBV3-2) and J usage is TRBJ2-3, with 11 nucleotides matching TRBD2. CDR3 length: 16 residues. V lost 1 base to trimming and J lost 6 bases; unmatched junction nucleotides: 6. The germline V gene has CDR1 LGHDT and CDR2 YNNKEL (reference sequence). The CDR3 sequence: CASSQVAGGPRDTQYF. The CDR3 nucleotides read TGTGCCAGCAGCCAAGTAGCGGGAGGGCCAAGGGATACGCAGTATTTT.

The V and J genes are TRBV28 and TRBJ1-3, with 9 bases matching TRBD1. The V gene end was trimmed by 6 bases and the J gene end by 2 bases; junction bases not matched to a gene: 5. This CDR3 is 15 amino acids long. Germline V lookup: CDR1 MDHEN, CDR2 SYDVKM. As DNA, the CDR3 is TGTGCCAGCAGCCCGGGACAGGGAACTGGAAACACCATATATTTT. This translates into CASSPGQGTGNTIYF.

Here the CDR3 reads CASSLNSEKLFF. The CDR3 DNA reads TGTGCCAGCAGCTTAAATTCTGAAAAACTGTTTTTT. The chain employs TRBV7-2 and TRBJ1-4; the D is unclear. The germline V gene has CDR1 SGHTA and CDR2 FQGNSA. The CDR3 has 12 residues. Trimming cost V 2 bases and J 7 bases, with 5 bases left between them.

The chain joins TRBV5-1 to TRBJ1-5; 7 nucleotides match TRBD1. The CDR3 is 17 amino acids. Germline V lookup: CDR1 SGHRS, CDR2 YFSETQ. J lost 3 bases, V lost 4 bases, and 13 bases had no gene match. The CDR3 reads CASSAEGTAHLNQPQHF. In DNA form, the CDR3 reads TGCGCCAGCAGCGCCGAGGGGACAGCGCACCTCAATCAGCCCCAGCATTTT.

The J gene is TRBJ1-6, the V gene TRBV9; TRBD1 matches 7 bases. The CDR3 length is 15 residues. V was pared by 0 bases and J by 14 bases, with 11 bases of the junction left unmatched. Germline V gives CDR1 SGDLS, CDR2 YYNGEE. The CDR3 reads CASSVDGTAAVTLHF. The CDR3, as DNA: TGTGCCAGCAGCGTAGATGGGACAGCCGCGGTAACCCTCCACTTT.

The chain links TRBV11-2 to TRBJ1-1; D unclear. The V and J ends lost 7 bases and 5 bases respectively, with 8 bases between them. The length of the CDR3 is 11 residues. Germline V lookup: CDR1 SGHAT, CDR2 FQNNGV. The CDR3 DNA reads TGTGCCAGCACCCTTGGGACTGAAGCTTTCTTT. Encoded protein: CASTLGTEAFF.

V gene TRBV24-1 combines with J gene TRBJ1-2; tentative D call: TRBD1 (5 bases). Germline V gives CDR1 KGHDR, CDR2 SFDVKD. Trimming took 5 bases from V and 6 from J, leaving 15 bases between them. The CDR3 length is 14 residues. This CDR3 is CATSAGNVNHGYTF. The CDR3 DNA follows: TGTGCCACCAGTGCAGGGAACGTCAATCATGGCTACACCTTC.

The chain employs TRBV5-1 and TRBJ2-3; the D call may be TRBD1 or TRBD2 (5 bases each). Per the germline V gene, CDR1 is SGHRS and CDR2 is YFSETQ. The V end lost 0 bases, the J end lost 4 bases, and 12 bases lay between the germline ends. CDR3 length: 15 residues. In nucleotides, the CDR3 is TGCGCCAGCAGCTTGGCCTGGGGGATCGCAGATACGCAGTATTTT. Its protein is CASSLAWGIADTQYF.

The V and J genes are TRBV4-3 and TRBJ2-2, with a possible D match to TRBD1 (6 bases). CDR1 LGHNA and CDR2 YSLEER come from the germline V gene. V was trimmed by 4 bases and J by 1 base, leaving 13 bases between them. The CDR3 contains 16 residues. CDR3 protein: CASSPEGVLNTGELFF. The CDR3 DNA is TGCGCCAGCAGCCCCGAGGGGGTCCTGAACACCGGGGAGCTGTTTTTT.

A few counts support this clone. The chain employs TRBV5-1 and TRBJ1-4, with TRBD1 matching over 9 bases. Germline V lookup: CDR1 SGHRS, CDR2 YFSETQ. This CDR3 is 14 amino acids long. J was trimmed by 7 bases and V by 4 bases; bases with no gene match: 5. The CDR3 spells CASSEQGASEKLFF. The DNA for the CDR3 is TGCGCCAGCAGCGAACAGGGGGCAAGTGAAAAACTGTTTTTT.

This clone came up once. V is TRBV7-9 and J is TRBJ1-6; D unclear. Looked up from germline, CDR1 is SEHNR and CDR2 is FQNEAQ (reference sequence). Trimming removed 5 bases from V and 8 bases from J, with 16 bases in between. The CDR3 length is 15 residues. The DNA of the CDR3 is TGTGCCAGCAGCACCGACCCAGGTTCTGATTCACCCCTCCACTTT. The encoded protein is CASSTDPGSDSPLHF. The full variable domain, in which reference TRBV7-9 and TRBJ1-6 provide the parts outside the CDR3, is DTGVSQNPRHKITKRGQNVTFRCDPISEHNRLYWYRQTLGQGPEFLTYFQNEAQLEKSRLLSDRFSAERPKGSFSTLEIQRTEQGDSAMYLCASSTDPGSDSPLHFGNGTRLTVT.

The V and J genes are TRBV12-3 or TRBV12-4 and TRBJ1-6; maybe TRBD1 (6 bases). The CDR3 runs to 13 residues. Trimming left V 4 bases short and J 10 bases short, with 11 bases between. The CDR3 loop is CASSSGARSPLHF. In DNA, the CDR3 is TGTGCCAGCAGTTCAGGGGCTCGGTCACCCCTCCACTTT.